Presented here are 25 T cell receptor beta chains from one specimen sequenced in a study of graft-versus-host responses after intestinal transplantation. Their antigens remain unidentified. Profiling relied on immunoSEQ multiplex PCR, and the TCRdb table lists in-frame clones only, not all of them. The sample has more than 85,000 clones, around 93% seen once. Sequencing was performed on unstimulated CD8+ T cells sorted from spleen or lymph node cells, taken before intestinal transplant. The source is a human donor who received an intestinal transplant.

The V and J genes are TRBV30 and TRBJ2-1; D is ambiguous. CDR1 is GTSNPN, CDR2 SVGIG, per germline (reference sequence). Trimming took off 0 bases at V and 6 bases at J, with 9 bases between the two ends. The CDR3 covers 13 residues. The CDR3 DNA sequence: TGTGCCTGGAGTGTACGGGTTAGCAATGAGCAGTTCTTC. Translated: CAWSVRVSNEQFF.

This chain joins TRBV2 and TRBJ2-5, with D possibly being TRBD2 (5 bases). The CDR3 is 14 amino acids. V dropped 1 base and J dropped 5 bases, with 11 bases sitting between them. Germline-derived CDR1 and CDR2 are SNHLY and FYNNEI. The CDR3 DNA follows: TGTGCCAGCAGTGAAGTCCCCCGGAGGGAGACCCAGTACTTC. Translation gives CASSEVPRRETQYF.

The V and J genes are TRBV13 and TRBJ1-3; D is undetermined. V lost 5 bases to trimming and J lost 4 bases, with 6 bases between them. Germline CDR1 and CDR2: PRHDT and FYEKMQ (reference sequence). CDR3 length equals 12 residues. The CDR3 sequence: CASSIRGNTIYF. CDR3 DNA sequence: TGTGCCAGCAGCATCAGAGGAAACACCATATATTTT.

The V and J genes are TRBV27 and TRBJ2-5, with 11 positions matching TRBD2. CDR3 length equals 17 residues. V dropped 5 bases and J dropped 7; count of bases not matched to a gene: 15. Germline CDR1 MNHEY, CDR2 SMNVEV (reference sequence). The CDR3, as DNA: TGTGCCAGCAGTACCACACTAGCGGGAGTGCACTCGGGGACCCAGTACTTC. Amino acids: CASSTTLAGVHSGTQYF.

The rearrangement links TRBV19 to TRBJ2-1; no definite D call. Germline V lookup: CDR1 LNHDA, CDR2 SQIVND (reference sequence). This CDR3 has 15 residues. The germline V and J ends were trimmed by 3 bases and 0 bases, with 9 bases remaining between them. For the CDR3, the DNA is TGTGCCAGTAGTATGGTTAGAGGCTCCTACAATGAGCAGTTCTTC. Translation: CASSMVRGSYNEQFF.

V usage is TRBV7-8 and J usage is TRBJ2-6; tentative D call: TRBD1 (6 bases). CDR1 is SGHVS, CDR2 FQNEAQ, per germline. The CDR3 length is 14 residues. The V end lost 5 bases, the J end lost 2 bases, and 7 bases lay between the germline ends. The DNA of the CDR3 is TGTGCCAGCAGCCCAGGGGCTGGGGCCAACGTCCTGACTTTC. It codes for CASSPGAGANVLTF.

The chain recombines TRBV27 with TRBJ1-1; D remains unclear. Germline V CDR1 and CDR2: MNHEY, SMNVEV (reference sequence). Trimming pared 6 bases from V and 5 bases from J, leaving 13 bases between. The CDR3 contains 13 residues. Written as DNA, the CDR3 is TGTGCCAGCAGAGAAAAACTATGGACTGAAGCTTTCTTT. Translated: CASREKLWTEAFF.

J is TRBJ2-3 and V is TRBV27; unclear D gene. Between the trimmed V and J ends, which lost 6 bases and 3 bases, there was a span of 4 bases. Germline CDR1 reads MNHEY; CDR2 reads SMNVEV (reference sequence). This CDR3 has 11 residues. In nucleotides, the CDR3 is TGTGCCAGCAGGAAAACAGATACGCAGTATTTT. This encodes CASRKTDTQYF.

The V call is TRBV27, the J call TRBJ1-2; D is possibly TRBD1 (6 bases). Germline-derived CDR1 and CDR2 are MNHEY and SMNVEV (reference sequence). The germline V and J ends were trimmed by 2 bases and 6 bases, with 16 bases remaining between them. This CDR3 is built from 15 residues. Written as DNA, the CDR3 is TGTGCCAGCAGTTTAAACTACAGGGATGGGAATGGCTACACCTTC. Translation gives CASSLNYRDGNGYTF.

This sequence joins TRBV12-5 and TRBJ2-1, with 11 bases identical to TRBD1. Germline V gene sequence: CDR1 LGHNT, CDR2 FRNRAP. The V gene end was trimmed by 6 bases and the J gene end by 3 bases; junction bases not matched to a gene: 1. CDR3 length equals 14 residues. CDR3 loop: CASGGTGGYNEQFF. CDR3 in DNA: TGTGCTAGTGGCGGGACAGGGGGCTACAATGAGCAGTTCTTC. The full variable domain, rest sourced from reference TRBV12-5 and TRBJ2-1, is DARVTQTPRHKVTEMGQEVTMRCQPILGHNTVFWYRQTMMQGLELLAYFRNRAPLDDSGMPKDRFSAEMPDATLATLKIQPSEPRDSAVYFCASGGTGGYNEQFFGPGTRLTVL.

DNA of the CDR3: TGTGCCGCAAGCGGGGAGCTGTTTTTT. Translating it yields CAASGELFF. The chain has TRBV19 and TRBJ2-2, with D hard to call. This CDR3 is 9 amino acids long. Trimming shortened V by 11 bases and J by 7 bases, and 5 bases separated the two germline ends. Germline V lookup: CDR1 LNHDA, CDR2 SQIVND (reference sequence).

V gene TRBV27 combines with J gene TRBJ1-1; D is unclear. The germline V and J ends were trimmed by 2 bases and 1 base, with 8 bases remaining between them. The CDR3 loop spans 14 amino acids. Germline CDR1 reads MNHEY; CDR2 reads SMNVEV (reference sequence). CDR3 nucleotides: TGTGCCAGCAGTTTAGGGGTGGCGAACACTGAAGCTTTCTTT. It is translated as CASSLGVANTEAFF.

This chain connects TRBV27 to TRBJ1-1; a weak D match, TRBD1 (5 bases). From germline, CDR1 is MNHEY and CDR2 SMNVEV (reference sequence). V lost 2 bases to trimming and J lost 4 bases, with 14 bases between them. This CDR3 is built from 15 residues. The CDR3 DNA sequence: TGTGCCAGCAGTTTAACGGGCTGGGGGGGCACTGAAGCTTTCTTT. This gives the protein CASSLTGWGGTEAFF.

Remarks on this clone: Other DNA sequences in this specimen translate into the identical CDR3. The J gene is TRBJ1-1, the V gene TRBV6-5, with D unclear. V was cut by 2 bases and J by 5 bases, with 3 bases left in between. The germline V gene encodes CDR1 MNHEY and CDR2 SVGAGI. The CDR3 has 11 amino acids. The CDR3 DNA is TGTGCCAGCAGTTACGGTACTGAAGCTTTCTTT. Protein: CASSYGTEAFF.

The CDR3 DNA reads TGTGCCAGCAGCCTCGCTATAACCCTGACTAATGAAAAACTGTTTTTT. Protein sequence: CASSLAITLTNEKLFF. The chain combines TRBV5-6 with TRBJ1-4; no clear D. Germline lookup yields CDR1 SGHDT and CDR2 YYEEEE. The CDR3 totals 16 residues. Trimming removed 4 bases from V and 2 bases from J, with 15 bases in between. Variable domain in full (rest from reference TRBV5-6 and TRBJ1-4): DAGVTQSPTHLIKTRGQQVTLRCSPKSGHDTVSWYQQALGQGPQFIFQYYEEEERQRGNFPDRFSGHQFPNYSSELNVNALLLGDSALYLCASSLAITLTNEKLFFGSGTQLSVL.

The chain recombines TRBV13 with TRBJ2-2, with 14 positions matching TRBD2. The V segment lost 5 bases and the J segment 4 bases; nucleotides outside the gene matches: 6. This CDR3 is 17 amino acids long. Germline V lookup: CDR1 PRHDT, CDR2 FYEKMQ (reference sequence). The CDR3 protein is CASSRGLAGGSTGELFF. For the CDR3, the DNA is TGTGCCAGCAGCCGCGGACTAGCGGGAGGATCCACCGGGGAGCTGTTTTTT.

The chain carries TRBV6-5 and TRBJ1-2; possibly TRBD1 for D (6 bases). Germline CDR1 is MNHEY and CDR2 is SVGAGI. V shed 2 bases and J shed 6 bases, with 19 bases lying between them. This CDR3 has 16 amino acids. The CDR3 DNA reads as TGTGCCAGCAGTTACCCCGGGGGCAGGGGTAGGAATGGCTACACCTTC. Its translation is CASSYPGGRGRNGYTF.

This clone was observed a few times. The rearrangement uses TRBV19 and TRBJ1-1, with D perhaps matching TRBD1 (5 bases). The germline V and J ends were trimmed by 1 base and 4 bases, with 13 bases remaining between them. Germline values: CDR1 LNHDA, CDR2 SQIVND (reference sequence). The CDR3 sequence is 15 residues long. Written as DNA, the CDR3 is TGTGCCAGTAGTATAGGTGGGGGGAATCCCACTGAAGCTTTCTTT. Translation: CASSIGGGNPTEAFF.

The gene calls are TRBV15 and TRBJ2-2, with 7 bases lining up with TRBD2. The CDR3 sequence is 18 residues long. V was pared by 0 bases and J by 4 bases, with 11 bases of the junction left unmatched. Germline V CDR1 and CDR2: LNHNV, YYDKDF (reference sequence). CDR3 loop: CATSRDRSGWGGTGELFF. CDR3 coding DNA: TGTGCCACCAGCAGAGATCGGTCCGGGTGGGGGGGCACCGGGGAGCTGTTTTTT. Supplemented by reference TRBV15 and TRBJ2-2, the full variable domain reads DAMVIQNPRYQVTQFGKPVTLSCSQTLNHNVMYWYQQKSSQAPKLLFHYYDKDFNNEADTPDNFQSRRPNTSFCFLDIRSPGLGDTAMYLCATSRDRSGWGGTGELFFGEGSRLTVL.

The CDR3 region has the DNA TGTGCCAGCAGCTTAGTGGGGGAGAACACTGAAGCTTTCTTT. Translated, it gives CASSLVGENTEAFF. The J gene is TRBJ1-1, the V gene TRBV7-9; perhaps TRBD1 as D (5 bases). V shed 1 base and J shed 1 base, with 7 bases lying between them. Germline V gene sequence: CDR1 SEHNR, CDR2 FQNEAQ (reference sequence). This CDR3 comprises 14 residues.

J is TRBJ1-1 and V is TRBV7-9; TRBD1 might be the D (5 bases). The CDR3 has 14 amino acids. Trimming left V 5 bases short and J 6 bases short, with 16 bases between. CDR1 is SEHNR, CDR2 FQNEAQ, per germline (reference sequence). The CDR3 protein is CASSPRRAGAEAFF. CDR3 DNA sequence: TGTGCCAGCAGCCCGAGGAGGGCGGGGGCTGAAGCTTTCTTT.

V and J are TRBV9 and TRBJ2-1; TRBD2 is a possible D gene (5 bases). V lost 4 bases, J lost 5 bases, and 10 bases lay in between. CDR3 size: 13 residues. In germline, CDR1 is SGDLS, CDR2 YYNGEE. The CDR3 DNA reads TGTGCCAGCAGCCCTTTCGGGGACAATGAGCAGTTCTTC. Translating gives CASSPFGDNEQFF.

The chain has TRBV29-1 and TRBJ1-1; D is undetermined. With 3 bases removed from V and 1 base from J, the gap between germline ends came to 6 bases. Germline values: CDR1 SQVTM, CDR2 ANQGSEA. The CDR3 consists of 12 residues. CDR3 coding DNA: TGCAGCGTTGAGGCAGCGAACACTGAAGCTTTCTTT. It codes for CSVEAANTEAFF.

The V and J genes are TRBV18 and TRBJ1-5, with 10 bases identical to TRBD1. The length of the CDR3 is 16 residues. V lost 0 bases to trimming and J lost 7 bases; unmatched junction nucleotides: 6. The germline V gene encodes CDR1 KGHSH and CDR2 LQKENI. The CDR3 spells CASSPPPGQGIQPQHF. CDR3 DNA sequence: TGTGCCAGCTCACCACCCCCGGGACAGGGGATACAGCCCCAGCATTTT. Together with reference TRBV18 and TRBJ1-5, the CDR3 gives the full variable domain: NAGVMQNPRHLVRRRGQEARLRCSPMKGHSHVYWYRQLPEEGLKFMVYLQKENIIDESGMPKERFSAEFPKEGPSILRIQQVVRGDSAAYFCASSPPPGQGIQPQHFGDGTRLSIL.

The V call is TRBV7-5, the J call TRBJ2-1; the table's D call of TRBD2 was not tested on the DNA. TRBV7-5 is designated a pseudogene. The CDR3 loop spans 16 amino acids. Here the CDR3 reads CARSLAEVLWVNEQFF. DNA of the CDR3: TGTGCCAGAAGCTTGGCGGAGGTTTTGTGGGTCAATGAGCAGTTCTTC.